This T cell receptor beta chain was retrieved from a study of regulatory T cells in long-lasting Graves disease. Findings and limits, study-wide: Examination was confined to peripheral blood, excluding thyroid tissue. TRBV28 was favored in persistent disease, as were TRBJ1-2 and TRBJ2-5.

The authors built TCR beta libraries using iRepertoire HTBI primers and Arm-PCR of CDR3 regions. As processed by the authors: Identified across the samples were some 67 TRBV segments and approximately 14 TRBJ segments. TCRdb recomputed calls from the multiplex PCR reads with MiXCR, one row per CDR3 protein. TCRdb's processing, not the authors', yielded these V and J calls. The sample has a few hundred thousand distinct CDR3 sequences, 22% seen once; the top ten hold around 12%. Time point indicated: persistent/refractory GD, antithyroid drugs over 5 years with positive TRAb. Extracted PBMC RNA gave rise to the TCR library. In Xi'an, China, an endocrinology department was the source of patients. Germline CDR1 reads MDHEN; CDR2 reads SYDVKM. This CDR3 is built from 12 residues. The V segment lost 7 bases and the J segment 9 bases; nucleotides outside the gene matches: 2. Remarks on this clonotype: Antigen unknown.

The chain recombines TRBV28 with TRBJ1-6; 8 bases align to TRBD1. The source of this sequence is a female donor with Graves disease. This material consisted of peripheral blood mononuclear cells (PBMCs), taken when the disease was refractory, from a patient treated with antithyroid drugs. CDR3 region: CASTGGSSPLHF. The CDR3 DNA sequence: TGTGCCAGCACAGGGGGCAGTTCACCCCTCCACTTT.